This T cell receptor (beta chain) is drawn from a study of PD-1 blockade in classical Hodgkin lymphoma. Study-wide results and caveats: At baseline, newly diagnosed patients reportedly showed less TCR diversity than healthy donors.

This table comes from immunoSEQ multiplex PCR, and its TCRdb copy is limited to in-frame clones, with some not included. Of about 110,000 clones in the sample, roughly nine tenths were seen once. The CDR3 is 13 amino acids. Germline V gene data show CDR1 as SNHLY and CDR2 as FYNNEI. V shed 7 bases and J 7 bases; nucleotides not matched to a gene: 6. Details on this clone: Its antigen remains unknown.

Each of the patients experienced relapse following autologous stem cell transplantation, and their brentuximab vedotin exposure differed. The sample in question was peripheral blood mononuclear cells (PBMCs), obtained before the second cycle of nivolumab. This clonotype was obtained from a human donor with classical Hodgkin lymphoma. The chain couples TRBV2 to TRBJ1-2; 10 bases match TRBD1. The CDR3 region has the DNA TGTGCCAGCACGGGACAGGGGTTCGGTGGCTACACCTTC. Protein product: CASTGQGFGGYTF. The full variable domain, rest sourced from reference TRBV2 and TRBJ1-2, is EPEVTQTPSHQVTQMGQEVILRCVPISNHLYFYWYRQILGQKVEFLVSFYNNEISEKSEIFDDQFSVERPDGSNFTLKIRSTKLEDSAMYFCASTGQGFGGYTFGSGTRLTVV.